This record looks at one TCR beta chain sequence and its context. Its matching antigen is unknown. The data belong to a study of radiation and T cells in renal cell carcinoma. Overall study findings and caveats: From baseline, blood top tumor clonotypes peaked at 2 weeks post-radiation. No pretreatment tumor biopsies were available for baseline clonotypes.

Trimming pared 0 bases from V and 8 bases from J, leaving 17 bases between. Per the germline V gene, CDR1 is SGHRS and CDR2 is YFSETQ. This CDR3 contains 15 residues. As to time point: baseline pretreatment blood. The treatment here: 15 Gy SBRT to primary tumor, nephrectomy 4 weeks later. This renal cell carcinoma was of the clear cell type. The repertoire was sequenced with immunoSEQ multiplex PCR; TCRdb's copy has only in-frame clones and lacks some. The sample records approximately 100,000 clones, less than 90% being singletons. V is TRBV5-1 and J is TRBJ1-2; D is unclear. Sequenced material: blood, taken from a patient whose treatment included radiotherapy and nephrectomy. This TCR was recovered from a man aged 50-59 years with renal cell carcinoma. CDR3 amino acids: CASSLDIAPSGGYTF. CDR3 bases: TGCGCCAGCAGCTTGGACATCGCCCCATCGGGAGGCTACACCTTC.